This T cell receptor beta chain stems from a study of T cell repertoires in cytomegalovirus infection (dated by TCRdb to 2018 to 2020). Concerning the study at large: Peptide stimulations targeted recently identified HLA-C-restricted CMV epitopes, whose presentation resists viral immunomodulation, together with well-studied HLA-B-restricted epitopes. The HLA type of each donor mattered for the analysis, because public TCR beta signatures pointed to carriage of CMV infection along with the matching HLA type. Beyond this particular receptor, the publication reports: In both this cohort and an independent roughly 400-donor cohort, the cumulative frequency of public TCR beta family members distinguished carriers of CMV infection plus the relevant HLA type. The ex vivo response was dominated by HLA-C-restricted CMV-specific TCR beta clonotypes, which also provided the single most frequent clonotype in two of eight donors.

Instrument used: Illumina HiSeq 1500. TCRdb redid the processing of the public reads, applying fastp at Q25 and MiXCR, and retained in-frame beta chains. Every CDR3 protein is listed once, alongside the most common genes and DNA of its rows. Within this sample are about 700,000 distinct CDR3 sequences, with about 30% of them counted one time only. Of the sample, approximately 18% falls within the top ten clones. Comments on this clonotype: Its target antigen remains unknown. Base-call qualities are not available, and no considerably larger clone is one nucleotide away.

In the paper's terms, the treatment or condition label means: in vitro stimulation with specific CMV peptide epitopes to enrich CMV-specific T cells. V and J lose 5 bases and 6 bases, and a span of 11 bases separates them. The CDR3 has 13 amino acids, counting the end cysteine and phenylalanine. Solely the CDR3 DNA is kept, with 39 bases framed from the first base. The CDR1 and CDR2 encoded by the germline V gene are MNHEY and SVGEGT. The clonotype was recovered from a human donor in good health (CMV status not recorded). Some clones in this sample may be carry-over from other donors' samples. The sequence joins TRBV6-2 or TRBV6-3 to TRBJ2-1; TRBD2 might be the D gene, on 7 matching bases. Sequencing was performed on cultured PBMCs, taken from culture after CMV antigen stimulation. The nucleotides are TGTGCCAGCAGTCGCGGGGGCCCCAATGAGCAGTTCTTC. It codes for CASSRGGPNEQFF.